A selection of T cell receptor beta chains follows, all from one sample in a study of blood T cell repertoires in COVID-19. The table came from immunoSEQ multiplex PCR; TCRdb's copy has only in-frame clones and leaves some out. The data contain about 430,000 clones, about 88% of them singletons. Input material: PBMCs or T cells enriched from blood (not recorded which). Receptor source: a woman aged 18-35 years who had been exposed to COVID-19. CDR3s include the opening cysteine and the closing phenylalanine or tryptophan. Fields, in order: D gene, V gene, J gene, clone size, CDR3 DNA, CDR3 protein. A D gene is named only where the DNA matches it firmly. Expanded clones are given a class, and other clones once, few, many or no size at all.

TRBD2	TRBV19	TRBJ2-1	-	TGTGCCAGTAGTAGGACTAGCGGGATCCTCTACAATGAGCAGTTCTTC	CASSRTSGILYNEQFF
TRBD1	TRBV7-8	TRBJ1-2	-	TGTGCCAGCAGCTTGCGACAGGGGGCTTGGGGTAACTATGGCTACACCTTC	CASSLRQGAWGNYGYTF
-	TRBV10-3	TRBJ1-6	-	TGTGCCACCCACAGCACCCAGGATTCACCCCTCCACTTT	CATHSTQDSPLHF
TRBD1	TRBV28	TRBJ1-5	-	TGTGCCAGCAGCCCATGGGGCAGGGGGAGTGCTCAGCCCCAGCATTTT	CASSPWGRGSAQPQHF
-	TRBV2	TRBJ2-1	-	TGTGCCAGCAGTGTGCAGGGAAGTTACAATGAGCAGTTCTTC	CASSVQGSYNEQFF
-	TRBV28	TRBJ1-1	-	TGTGCCAGCAGTTTAGAGGGCGGGCGCTGGGACACTGAAGCTTTCTTT	CASSLEGGRWDTEAFF
-	TRBV7-9	TRBJ1-1	-	TGTGCCAGCAGCCCCCCACAGGGAACGAACACTGAAGCTTTCTTT	CASSPPQGTNTEAFF
-	TRBV4-3	TRBJ2-3	-	TGCGCCAGCAGCCAAGAAGGGGGCGGGGGGTTTGCAGATACGCAGTATTTT	CASSQEGGGGFADTQYF
TRBD1	TRBV5-1	TRBJ2-1	-	TGCGCCAGCAGTATAGCACAGGGGACCAGTGAGCAGTTCTTC	CASSIAQGTSEQFF
-	TRBV11-1	TRBJ2-4	-	TGTGCCAGCAGCGATGAGGGAATAGCCAAAAACATTCAGTACTTC	CASSDEGIAKNIQYF
-	TRBV15	TRBJ2-2	once	TGTGCCACCAGCAAAGGAGGGACCGGGGAGCTGTTTTTT	CATSKGGTGELFF
-	TRBV7-3	TRBJ1-3	-	TGTGCCAGCAGCTTTGACAGGAGCTCTGGAAACACCATATATTTT	CASSFDRSSGNTIYF
TRBD2	TRBV7-8	TRBJ2-7	-	TGTGCCAGCAGCTGGGAGACTAGCGGGACGCCCAGCTCCTACGAGCAGTACTTC	CASSWETSGTPSSYEQYF
TRBD1	TRBV7-2	TRBJ1-2	-	TGTGCCAGCAGCCCGAACCTGTCAAGGGACAGGGCGCGCGGCTACACCTTC	CASSPNLSRDRARGYTF
TRBD1	TRBV10-3	TRBJ1-3	-	TGTGCCACCGACCAGGGGGGACACACCATATATTTT	CATDQGGHTIYF
-	TRBV10-3	TRBJ1-6	-	TGTGCCATCAGTGAAATCGCAACAGGTTACAATTCACCCCTCCACTTT	CAISEIATGYNSPLHF
TRBD1	TRBV5-4	TRBJ2-5	-	TGTGCCAGCAGCGTCCGGGACAGGCAAGAGACCCAGTACTTC	CASSVRDRQETQYF
-	TRBV2	TRBJ2-3	-	TGTGCCAGCAGGGGCAGCACAGATACGCAGTATTTT	CASRGSTDTQYF
TRBD1	TRBV2	TRBJ1-1	few	TGTGCCAGCAGTAAGCAGGGGGACACTGAAGCTTTCTTT	CASSKQGDTEAFF
TRBD1	TRBV5-4	TRBJ1-2	few	TGTGCCAGCAGCTCGGGACAGAACTATGGCTACACCTTC	CASSSGQNYGYTF
-	TRBV19	TRBJ1-4	-	TGTGCCAGTAGTATGTGGCAGACTAATGAAAAACTGTTTTTT	CASSMWQTNEKLFF
TRBD1	TRBV3-1/TRBV3-2	TRBJ1-5	few	TGTGCCAGCAGCCTAAGCCCAACCGGGACAGGGTCTAATCAGCCCCAGCATTTT	CASSLSPTGTGSNQPQHF
-	TRBV28	TRBJ1-1	-	TGTGCCAGCAGGAAAGCAGGGACTGAAGCTTTCTTT	CASRKAGTEAFF
-	TRBV28	TRBJ2-5	-	TGTGCCAGCAGCCCACGAACGCTACCAGAGACCCAGTACTTC	CASSPRTLPETQYF
-	TRBV28	TRBJ1-3	-	TGTGCCAGCAGTCTGCGCCCAGGAAACACCATATATTTT	CASSLRPGNTIYF
-	TRBV6-2/TRBV6-3	TRBJ2-3	-	TGTGCCAGCAGTAGGCTAGAGTCAGATACGCAGTATTTT	CASSRLESDTQYF
TRBD2	TRBV29-1	TRBJ2-5	-	TGCAGCGTTGGGGTGGGAGGGGAGACCCAGTACTTC	CSVGVGGETQYF
-	TRBV29-1	TRBJ2-7	-	TGCAGCGTTGAAGATCCTGGGAGCTCCTACGAGCAGTACTTC	CSVEDPGSSYEQYF
-	TRBV19	TRBJ2-3	-	TGTGCCAGTAGTATGGGACTCACAGATACGCAGTATTTT	CASSMGLTDTQYF
TRBD2	TRBV5-1	TRBJ2-2	-	TGCGCCAGCAGCTGGGGGCCGGACGGGACTAGCGGGGACACCGGGGAGCTGTTTTTT	CASSWGPDGTSGDTGELFF
TRBD2	TRBV10-3	TRBJ2-1	-	TGTGCCATCAGTGAGTCGATGGGGCGGGAGGGGAGCTCCTACAATGAGCAGTTCTTC	CAISESMGREGSSYNEQFF
-	TRBV7-2	TRBJ1-2	-	TGTGCCAGCAGCTTAGAGACGACAAAAACCTATGGCTACACCTTC	CASSLETTKTYGYTF
TRBD1	TRBV6-5	TRBJ2-7	-	TGTGCCAGCAGTTACCGGGAGACAGGGGTTTACGAGCAGTACTTC	CASSYRETGVYEQYF
TRBD1	TRBV27	TRBJ2-7	-	TGTGCCAGCAGTTTTGGGACAGGGGCCTACGAGCAGTACTTC	CASSFGTGAYEQYF
TRBD1	TRBV7-8	TRBJ1-5	-	TGTGCCAGCAGTTCTCAGGGGGTTCTAGGGCCCCAGCATTTT	CASSSQGVLGPQHF
TRBD2	TRBV6-5	TRBJ2-1	-	TGTGCCAGCACTGCGACTAGCCGGTCTGAGCAGTTCTTC	CASTATSRSEQFF
TRBD1	TRBV7-9	TRBJ1-2	-	TGTGCCAGCAGCCTGGGACAGGCGCTTCTCGGCTACACCTTC	CASSLGQALLGYTF